A single sample gave rise to the 15 T cell receptor beta chains below, sequenced in a study of CD8+ T cells in alopecia areata (dated by TCRdb to the late 2010s). Library preparation used the immunoSEQ multiplex PCR assay. RNA was extracted from all samples and reverse transcribed into cDNA, which served as template for TCR sequencing. Not all clones reach the TCRdb copy of this immuneACCESS table, which keeps in-frame sequences only. Checked studies attribute under half of the gap to unresolved V genes and leave the rest unexplained. The sample table records roughly 150,000 clones; 55% to 65% of these occur just once. The ten largest clonotypes hold approximately 4.3% of the sample. The sequencing input was CD4+ T cells sorted from blood. Receptor source: a human donor in good health.

This clone was counted only a few times. The chain has TRBV29-1 and TRBJ2-1; 10 bases fit TRBD2. The V gene's germline CDR1 is SQVTM and CDR2 ANQGSEA. The CDR3 sequence is 15 residues long. The trim removed 7 bases at V and 7 bases at J, leaving 13 bases unmatched. The CDR3 nucleotides read TGCAGCGGGGCATCCCTAGCGGGAGTCCCTAATGAGCAGTTCTTC. The encoded protein is CSGASLAGVPNEQFF.

This clone was counted a few times. The V call is TRBV2, the J call TRBJ1-5, with 7 nucleotides matching TRBD1. There are 13 residues in the CDR3. V shed 6 bases and J 6 bases; nucleotides not matched to a gene: 5. CDR1 is SNHLY, CDR2 FYNNEI, per germline. CDR3 residues: CASRTGFGQPQHF. CDR3 coding DNA: TGTGCCAGCAGGACAGGGTTCGGTCAGCCCCAGCATTTT.

This clone was seen a few times. Other DNA sequences within the sample encode an identical CDR3. The chain recombines TRBV25-1 with TRBJ2-2; tentative D call: TRBD2 (5 bases). Trimming took 5 bases from V and 1 from J, leaving 8 bases between them. Germline lookup yields CDR1 MGHDK and CDR2 SYGVNS. CDR3 length: 14 amino acids. The CDR3 is CASSYGMNTGELFF. The CDR3 nucleotides read TGTGCCAGCAGTTACGGGATGAACACCGGGGAGCTGTTTTTT. The variable domain in full, completed from reference TRBV25-1 and TRBJ2-2, reads EADIYQTPRYLVIGTGKKITLECSQTMGHDKMYWYQQDPGMELHLIHYSYGVNSTEKGDLSSESTVSRIRTEHFPLTLESARPSHTSQYLCASSYGMNTGELFFGEGSRLTVL.

The chain employs TRBV6-1 and TRBJ1-1; TRBD1 is a possible D gene (6 bases). CDR3 length: 11 residues. Germline loops: CDR1 MNHNS, CDR2 SASEGT. Trimming took 3 bases from V and 7 from J, leaving 6 bases between them. CDR3 nucleotide sequence: TGTGCCAGCAGTGAGGACAGTGAAGCTTTCTTT. This codes for CASSEDSEAFF.

The rearrangement joins TRBV7-6 to TRBJ2-2; 14 positions agree with TRBD2. The junction had 9 bases not matched to a gene; V was cut back by 5 bases and J by 7 bases. The CDR3 has 17 amino acids. Germline V gives CDR1 SGHVS, CDR2 FNYEAQ. Here the CDR3 DNA reads TGTGCCAGCAGCGTAACCGGGACTAGCGGGAGTAACGGGGAGCTGTTTTTT. This gives the protein CASSVTGTSGSNGELFF.

The rearrangement joins TRBV28 to TRBJ2-1; 9 bases map to TRBD1. Germline lookup yields CDR1 MDHEN and CDR2 SYDVKM. The CDR3 consists of 13 residues. Unmatched junction bases numbered 7, after V lost 9 bases and J lost 7 bases. CDR3 coding DNA: TGTGCCAGTAACGGACAGGGGTTTAATGAGCAGTTCTTC. It encodes CASNGQGFNEQFF.

The chain is built from TRBV25-1 and TRBJ2-1; D not certain. V lost 3 bases and J 3 bases, leaving 0 bases between the germline ends. In germline, CDR1 is MGHDK, CDR2 SYGVNS. The CDR3 length is 11 residues. This chain's CDR3 is CASSDYNEQFF. For the CDR3, the DNA is TGTGCCAGCAGTGACTACAATGAGCAGTTCTTC.

The chain combines TRBV27 with TRBJ2-1, with 11 bases lining up with TRBD2. Germline CDR1 reads MNHEY; CDR2 reads SMNVEV (reference sequence). With V trimmed by 6 bases and J by 14 bases, 6 bases remained unmatched. This CDR3 has 12 residues. The chain's CDR3 is CASRFSGRGEFF. DNA for the CDR3: TGTGCCAGCAGGTTTAGCGGGAGGGGGGAGTTCTTC.

The V gene is TRBV5-1, the J gene TRBJ2-1, with 11 positions matching TRBD2. The CDR3 runs to 16 residues. The germline CDR1 and CDR2 sequences are SGHRS and YFSETQ. V shed 1 base, J shed 4 bases, and the junction held 4 bases outside the gene matches. CDR3 in amino acids: CASSLWGTSGYNEQFF. The CDR3 DNA reads as TGCGCCAGCAGCTTGTGGGGGACTAGCGGATACAATGAGCAGTTCTTC.

In its sample, this clone was seen once. The chain employs TRBV6-6 and TRBJ1-2; no clear D gene. The CDR3 has 16 residues. V lost 0 bases and J lost 0, with 11 bases in between. The germline gives CDR1 MNHNY, CDR2 SVGAGI (reference sequence). CDR3 protein: CASSYSRRGTNYGYTF. In nucleotides, the CDR3 is TGTGCCAGCAGTTACTCTAGGCGTGGGACTAACTATGGCTACACCTTC.

This chain connects TRBV5-1 to TRBJ2-1, with no clear D. This CDR3 has 13 residues. Deletions cut 0 bases from V and 7 bases from J, with 8 bases between. Germline V gene lookup returns CDR1 SGHRS and CDR2 YFSETQ. CDR3 amino acids: CASSLGPWNEQFF. The CDR3 DNA is TGCGCCAGCAGCTTGGGCCCGTGGAATGAGCAGTTCTTC.

The J gene is TRBJ2-5, the V gene TRBV30; D is uncertain. Germline V gene sequence: CDR1 GTSNPN, CDR2 SVGIG (reference sequence). The CDR3 is made up of 15 amino acids. With 3 bases removed from V and 1 base from J, the gap between germline ends came to 15 bases. Written as DNA, the CDR3 is TGTGCCTGGAGCATGGATCGGCCGATCCAAGAGACCCAGTACTTC. The encoded protein is CAWSMDRPIQETQYF.

This clone was observed a single time. The rearrangement uses TRBV2 and TRBJ2-3; TRBD2 agrees at 9 bases. V lost 7 bases, J lost 0 bases, and 5 bases stayed unmatched. The CDR3 sequence is 15 residues long. Germline CDR1 SNHLY, CDR2 FYNNEI. DNA for the CDR3: TGTGCCAGCACCTTAGCGGGAGCTAGCACAGATACGCAGTATTTT. Encoded protein: CASTLAGASTDTQYF.

Note on this clone: The sample carries other DNA sequences with the same CDR3. This chain connects TRBV5-1 to TRBJ1-2; no definite D call. Germline CDR1 is SGHRS and CDR2 is YFSETQ. V gave up 2 bases and J gave up 3 bases, with 8 bases separating them. This CDR3 has 13 residues. The CDR3 is CASSLDGDYGYTF. DNA for the CDR3: TGCGCCAGCAGCTTAGACGGTGACTATGGCTACACCTTC. The complete variable domain, with remaining parts taken from reference TRBV5-1 and TRBJ1-2, reads KAGVTQTPRYLIKTRGQQVTLSCSPISGHRSVSWYQQTPGQGLQFLFEYFSETQRNKGNFPGRFSGRQFSNSRSEMNVSTLELGDSALYLCASSLDGDYGYTFGSGTRLTVV.

CDR3 residues: CASSLVYNEQFF. The CDR3 DNA sequence: TGTGCCAGCAGCTTAGTGTACAATGAGCAGTTCTTC. The chain links TRBV7-9 to TRBJ2-1; D is undetermined. The CDR3 spans 12 residues. Germline V gene sequence: CDR1 SEHNR, CDR2 FQNEAQ (reference sequence). Between the trimmed V and J ends, which lost 1 base and 4 bases, there was a span of 2 bases.